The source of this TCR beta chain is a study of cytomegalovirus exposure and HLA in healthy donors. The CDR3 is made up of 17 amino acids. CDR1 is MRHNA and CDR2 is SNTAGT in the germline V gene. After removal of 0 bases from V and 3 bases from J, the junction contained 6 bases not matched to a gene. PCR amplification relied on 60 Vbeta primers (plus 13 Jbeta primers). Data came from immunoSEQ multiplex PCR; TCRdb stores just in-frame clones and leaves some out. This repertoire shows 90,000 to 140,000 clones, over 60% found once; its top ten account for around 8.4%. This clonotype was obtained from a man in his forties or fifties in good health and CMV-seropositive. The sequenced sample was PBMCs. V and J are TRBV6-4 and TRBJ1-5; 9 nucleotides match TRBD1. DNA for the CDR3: TGTGCCAGCAGTGACTCGCCGGGACAGGGCCCCAATCAGCCCCAGCATTTT. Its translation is CASSDSPGQGPNQPQHF.